This TCR beta chain is drawn from a study of T cells of healthy individuals. This clonotype showed up many times. TCRdb independently ran MiXCR on the 5' RACE reads; one entry per CDR3 protein. The sample comprises 100,000 or so distinct CDR3 sequences, approximately 18% of which are singletons, and 6.2% rests with the top ten. CDR3 length: 16 amino acids. Trimming stripped 1 base from V and 2 bases from J, with 11 bases between. The germline V gene has CDR1 MGHRA and CDR2 YSYEKL. This TCR derives from a human donor in good health. This chain links TRBV4-1 with TRBJ1-4, with D maybe TRBD1 (5 bases). The CDR3 loop reads CASSQGPGRTNEKLFF. The CDR3 bases are TGCGCCAGCAGCCAAGGACCGGGACGGACTAATGAAAAACTGTTTTTT.